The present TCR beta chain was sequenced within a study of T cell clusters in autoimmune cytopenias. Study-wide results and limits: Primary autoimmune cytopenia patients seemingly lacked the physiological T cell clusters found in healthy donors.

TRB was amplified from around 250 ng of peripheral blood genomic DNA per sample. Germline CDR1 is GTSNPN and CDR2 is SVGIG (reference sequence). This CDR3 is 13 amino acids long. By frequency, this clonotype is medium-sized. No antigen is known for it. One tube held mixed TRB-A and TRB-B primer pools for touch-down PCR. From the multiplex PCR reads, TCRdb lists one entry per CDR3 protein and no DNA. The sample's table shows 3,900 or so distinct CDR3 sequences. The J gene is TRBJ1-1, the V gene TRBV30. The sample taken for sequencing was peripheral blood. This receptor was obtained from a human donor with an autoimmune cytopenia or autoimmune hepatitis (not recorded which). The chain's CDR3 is CAWSWRLDTEAFF.